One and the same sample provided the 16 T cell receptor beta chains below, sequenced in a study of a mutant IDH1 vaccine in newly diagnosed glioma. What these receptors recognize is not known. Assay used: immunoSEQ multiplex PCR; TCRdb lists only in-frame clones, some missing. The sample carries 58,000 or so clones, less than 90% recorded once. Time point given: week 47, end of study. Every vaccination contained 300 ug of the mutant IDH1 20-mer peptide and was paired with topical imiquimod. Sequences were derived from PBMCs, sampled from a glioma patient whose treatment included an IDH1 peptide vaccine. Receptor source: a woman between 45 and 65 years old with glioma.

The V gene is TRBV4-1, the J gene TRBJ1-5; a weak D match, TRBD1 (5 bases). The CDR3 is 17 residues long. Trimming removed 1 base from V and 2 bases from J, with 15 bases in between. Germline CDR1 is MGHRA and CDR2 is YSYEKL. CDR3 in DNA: TGCGCCAGCAGCCAAGGGTGGGGGGAAGAGGGCAATCAGCCCCAGCATTTT. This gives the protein CASSQGWGEEGNQPQHF.

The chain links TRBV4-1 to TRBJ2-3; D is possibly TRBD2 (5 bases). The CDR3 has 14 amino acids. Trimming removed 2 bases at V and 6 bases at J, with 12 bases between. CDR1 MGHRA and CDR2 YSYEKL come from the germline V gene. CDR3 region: CASSQNERGDTQYF. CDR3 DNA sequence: TGCGCCAGCAGCCAAAATGAGCGAGGGGATACGCAGTATTTT.

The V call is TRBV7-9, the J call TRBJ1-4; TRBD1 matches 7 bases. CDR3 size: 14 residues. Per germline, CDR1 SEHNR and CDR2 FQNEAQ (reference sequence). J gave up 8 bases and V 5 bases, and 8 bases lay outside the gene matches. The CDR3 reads CASSEDRVEEKLFF. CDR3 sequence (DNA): TGTGCCAGCAGCGAAGACAGGGTAGAAGAAAAACTGTTTTTT.

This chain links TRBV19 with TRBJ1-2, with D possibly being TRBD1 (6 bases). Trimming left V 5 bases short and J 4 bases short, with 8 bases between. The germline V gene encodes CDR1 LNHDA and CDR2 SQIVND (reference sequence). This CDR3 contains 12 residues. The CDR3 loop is CASSPGAYGYTF. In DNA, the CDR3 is TGTGCCAGTAGTCCGGGGGCCTATGGCTACACCTTC.

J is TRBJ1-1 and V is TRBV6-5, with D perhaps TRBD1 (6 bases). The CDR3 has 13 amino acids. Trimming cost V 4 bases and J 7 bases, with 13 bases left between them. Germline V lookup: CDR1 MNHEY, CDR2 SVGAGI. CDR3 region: CASSLQGYSEAFF. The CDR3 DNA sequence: TGTGCCAGCAGTTTACAGGGCTATAGTGAAGCTTTCTTT.

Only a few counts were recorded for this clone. CDR3 protein: CASSLGQLATNEKLFF. DNA for the CDR3: TGCGCCAGCAGCTTGGGGCAGCTTGCAACTAATGAAAAACTGTTTTTT. The chain carries TRBV5-1 and TRBJ1-4; D gene unclear. Germline V CDR1 and CDR2: SGHRS, YFSETQ. V shed 0 bases and J shed 0 bases, with 9 bases lying between them. The CDR3 totals 16 residues.

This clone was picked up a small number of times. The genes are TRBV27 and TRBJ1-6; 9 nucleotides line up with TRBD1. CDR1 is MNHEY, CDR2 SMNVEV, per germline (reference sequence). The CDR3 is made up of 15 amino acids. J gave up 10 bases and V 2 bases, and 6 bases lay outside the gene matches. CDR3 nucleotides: TGTGCCAGCAGTTTAGACACAGGGGGCGTCTCACCCCTCCACTTT. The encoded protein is CASSLDTGGVSPLHF.

The DNA of the CDR3 is TGTGCCAGCAGTCGGACAAATGAGCAGTTCTTC. This codes for CASSRTNEQFF. The rearrangement joins TRBV6-6 to TRBJ2-1; D might be TRBD1 (5 bases). This CDR3 has 11 residues. Germline assignment: CDR1 MNHNY and CDR2 SVGAGI (reference sequence). V was clipped by 5 bases and J by 7 bases, with 6 bases between them.

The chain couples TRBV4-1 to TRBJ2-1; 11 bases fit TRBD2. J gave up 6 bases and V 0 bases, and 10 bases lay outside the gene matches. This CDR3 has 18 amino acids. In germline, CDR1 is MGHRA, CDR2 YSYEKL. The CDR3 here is CASSQDPSLAGVTNEQFF. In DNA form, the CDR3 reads TGCGCCAGCAGCCAAGATCCCTCACTAGCGGGGGTAACCAATGAGCAGTTCTTC.

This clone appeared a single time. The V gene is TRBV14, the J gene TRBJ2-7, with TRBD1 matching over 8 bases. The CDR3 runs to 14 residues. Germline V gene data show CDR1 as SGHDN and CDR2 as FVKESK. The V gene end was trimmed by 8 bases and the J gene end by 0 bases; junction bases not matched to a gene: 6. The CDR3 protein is CASSGQDNSYEQYF. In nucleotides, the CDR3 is TGTGCCAGCTCGGGACAGGACAACTCCTACGAGCAGTACTTC.

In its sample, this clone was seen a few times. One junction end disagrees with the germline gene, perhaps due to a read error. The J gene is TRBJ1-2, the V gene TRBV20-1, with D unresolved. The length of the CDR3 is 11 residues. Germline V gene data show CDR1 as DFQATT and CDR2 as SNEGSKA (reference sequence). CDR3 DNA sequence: TGCAGTGCTTCCGTCGACCGTGGATTAGCCTTC. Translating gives CSASVDRGLAF.

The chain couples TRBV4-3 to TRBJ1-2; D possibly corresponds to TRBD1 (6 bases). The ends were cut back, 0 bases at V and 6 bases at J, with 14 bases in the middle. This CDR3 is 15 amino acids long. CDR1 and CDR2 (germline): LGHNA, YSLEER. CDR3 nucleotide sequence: TGCGCCAGCAGCCAAGATCATGGGGGGGCAAATGGCTACACCTTC. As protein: CASSQDHGGANGYTF.

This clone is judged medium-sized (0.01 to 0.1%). The CDR3 DNA reads TGTGCCAGTAGTACACAGGGTACCAATCAGCCCCAGCATTTT. Amino acid sequence: CASSTQGTNQPQHF. The chain couples TRBV19 to TRBJ1-5; perhaps TRBD1 as D (6 bases). The CDR3 covers 14 residues. The germline V gene encodes CDR1 LNHDA and CDR2 SQIVND (reference sequence). V dropped 4 bases and J dropped 3 bases, with 10 bases sitting between them.

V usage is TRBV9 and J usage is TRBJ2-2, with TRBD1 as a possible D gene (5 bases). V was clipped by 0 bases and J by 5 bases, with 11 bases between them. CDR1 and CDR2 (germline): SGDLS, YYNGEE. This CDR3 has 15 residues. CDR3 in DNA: TGTGCCAGCAGCGTAGATCCAGGGAAGACCGGGGAGCTGTTTTTT. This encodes CASSVDPGKTGELFF. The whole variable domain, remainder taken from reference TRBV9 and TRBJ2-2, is DSGVTQTPKHLITATGQRVTLRCSPRSGDLSVYWYQQSLDQGLQFLIQYYNGEERAKGNILERFSAQQFPDLHSELNLSSLELGDSALYFCASSVDPGKTGELFFGEGSRLTVL.

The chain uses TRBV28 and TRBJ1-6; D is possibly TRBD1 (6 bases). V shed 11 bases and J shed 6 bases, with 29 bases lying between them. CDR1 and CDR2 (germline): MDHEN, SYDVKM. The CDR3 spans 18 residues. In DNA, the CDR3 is TGTGCCCACCCTCGCCGGAACAGGGAGAGCTCCATTAATTCACCCCTCCACTTT. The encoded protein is CAHPRRNRESSINSPLHF. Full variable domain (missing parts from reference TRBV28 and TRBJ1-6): DVKVTQSSRYLVKRTGEKVFLECVQDMDHENMFWYRQDPGLGLRLIYFSYDVKMKEKGDIPEGYSVSREKKERFSLILESASTNQTSMYLCAHPRRNRESSINSPLHFGNGTRLTVT.

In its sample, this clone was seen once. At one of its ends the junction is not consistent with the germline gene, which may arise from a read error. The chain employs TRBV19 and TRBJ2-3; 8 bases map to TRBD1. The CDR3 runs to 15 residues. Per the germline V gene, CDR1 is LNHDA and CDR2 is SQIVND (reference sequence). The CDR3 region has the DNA TGTGCCAGTAGTATAGCGGCAGGGGGCACAGATGCGCAGTATTTT. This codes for CASSIAAGGTDAQYF.